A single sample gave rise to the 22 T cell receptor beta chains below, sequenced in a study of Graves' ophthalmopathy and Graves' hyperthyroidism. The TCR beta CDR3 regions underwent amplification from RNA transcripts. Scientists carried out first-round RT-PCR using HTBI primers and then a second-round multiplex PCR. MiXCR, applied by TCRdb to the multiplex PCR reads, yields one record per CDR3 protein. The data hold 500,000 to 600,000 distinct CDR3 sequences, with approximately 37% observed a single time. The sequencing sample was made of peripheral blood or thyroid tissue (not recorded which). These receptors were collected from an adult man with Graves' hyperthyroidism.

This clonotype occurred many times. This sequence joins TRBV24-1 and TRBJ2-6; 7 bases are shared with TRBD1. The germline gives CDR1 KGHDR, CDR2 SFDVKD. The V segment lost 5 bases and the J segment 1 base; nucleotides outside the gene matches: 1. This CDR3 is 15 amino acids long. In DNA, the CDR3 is TGTGCCACCAGTGCAGGGGGTTCTGGGGCCAACGTCCTGACTTTC. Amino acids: CATSAGGSGANVLTF.

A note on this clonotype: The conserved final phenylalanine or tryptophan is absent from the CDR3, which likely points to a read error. The CDR3 sequence is CASSLVSNSPLHL. The CDR3 nucleotides are TGTGCCAGCAGTTTAGTTTCTAATTCACCCCTCCACCTT. V gene TRBV25-1 combines with J gene TRBJ1-6; unclear D gene. Germline lookup yields CDR1 MGHDK and CDR2 SYGVNS. This CDR3 has 13 amino acids. V gave up 5 bases and J gave up 6 bases, with 8 bases separating them.

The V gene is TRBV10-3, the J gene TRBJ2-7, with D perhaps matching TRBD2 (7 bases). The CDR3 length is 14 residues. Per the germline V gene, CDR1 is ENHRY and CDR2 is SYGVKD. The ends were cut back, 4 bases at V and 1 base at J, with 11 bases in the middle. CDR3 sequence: CAISVRGGSYEQYF. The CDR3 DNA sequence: TGTGCCATCAGTGTGAGGGGGGGTTCCTACGAGCAGTACTTC.

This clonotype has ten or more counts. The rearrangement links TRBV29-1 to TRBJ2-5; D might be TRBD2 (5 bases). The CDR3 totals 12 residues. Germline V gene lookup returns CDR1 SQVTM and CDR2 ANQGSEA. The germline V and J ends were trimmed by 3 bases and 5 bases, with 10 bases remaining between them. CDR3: CSVESSLETQYF. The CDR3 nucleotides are TGCAGCGTTGAGTCTAGCTTGGAGACCCAGTACTTC. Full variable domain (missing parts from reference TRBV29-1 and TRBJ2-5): SAVISQKPSRDICQRGTSLTIQCQVDSQVTMMFWYRQQPGQSLTLIATANQGSEATYESGFVIDKFPISRPNLTFSTLTVSNMSPEDSSIYLCSVESSLETQYFGPGTRLLVL.

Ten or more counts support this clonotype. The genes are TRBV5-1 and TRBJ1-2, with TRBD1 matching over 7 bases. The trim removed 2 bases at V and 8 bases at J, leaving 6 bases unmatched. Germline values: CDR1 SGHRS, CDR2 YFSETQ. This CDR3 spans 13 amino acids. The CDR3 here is CASSLQGIGGYTF. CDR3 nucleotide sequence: TGCGCCAGCAGCTTACAGGGGATTGGAGGCTACACCTTC.

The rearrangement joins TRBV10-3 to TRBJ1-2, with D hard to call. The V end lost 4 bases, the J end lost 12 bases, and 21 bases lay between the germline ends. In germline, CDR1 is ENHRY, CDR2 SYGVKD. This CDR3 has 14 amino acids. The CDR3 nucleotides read TGTGCCATCAGTGCAGGAGAATGGCCCTCTGGAAACACCTTC. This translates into CAISAGEWPSGNTF.

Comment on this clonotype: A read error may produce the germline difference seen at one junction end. CDR3 nucleotides: TGTGCCAGCAGCCTCAGGACAGGGCCGAATACCGGGGAGCTGTTTTTT. It specifies CASSLRTGPNTGELFF. The rearrangement joins TRBV14 to TRBJ2-2; 8 positions agree with TRBD1. In germline, CDR1 is SGHDN, CDR2 FVKESK. The CDR3 length is 16 residues.

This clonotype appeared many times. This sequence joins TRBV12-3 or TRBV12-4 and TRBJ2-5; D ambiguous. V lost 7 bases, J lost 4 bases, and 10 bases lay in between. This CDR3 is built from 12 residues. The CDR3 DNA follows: TGTGCCAGCACCGGCAGTGGAGAGACCCAGTACTTC. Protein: CASTGSGETQYF.

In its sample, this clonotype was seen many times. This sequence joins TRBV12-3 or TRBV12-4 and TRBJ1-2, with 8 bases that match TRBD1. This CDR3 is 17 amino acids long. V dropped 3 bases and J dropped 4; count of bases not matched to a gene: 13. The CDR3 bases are TGTGCCAGCAGTTTTGGGTCAGGGGGCTTCCTATCCTATGGCTACACCTTC. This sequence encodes CASSFGSGGFLSYGYTF.

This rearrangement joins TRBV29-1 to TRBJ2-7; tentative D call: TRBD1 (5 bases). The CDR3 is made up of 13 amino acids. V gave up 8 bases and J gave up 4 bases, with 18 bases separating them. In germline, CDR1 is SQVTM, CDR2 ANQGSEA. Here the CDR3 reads CSSSNQGTYEQYF. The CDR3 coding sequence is TGCAGCTCGTCAAATCAGGGAACGTACGAGCAGTACTTC.

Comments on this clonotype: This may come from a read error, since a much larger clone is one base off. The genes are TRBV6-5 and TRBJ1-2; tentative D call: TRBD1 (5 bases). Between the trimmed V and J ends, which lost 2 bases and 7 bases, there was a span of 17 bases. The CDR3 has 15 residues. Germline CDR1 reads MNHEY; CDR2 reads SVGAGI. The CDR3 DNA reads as TGTGCCAGCAGTTACCAGGGCGGTGGTGACTTTGGCTACACCTTC. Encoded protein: CASSYQGGGDFGYTF.

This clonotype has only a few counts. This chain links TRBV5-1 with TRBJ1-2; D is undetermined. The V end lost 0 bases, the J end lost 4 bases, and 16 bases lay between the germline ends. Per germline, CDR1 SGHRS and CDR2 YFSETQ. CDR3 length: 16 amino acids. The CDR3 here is CASSLEGRIGPYGYTF. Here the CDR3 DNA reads TGCGCCAGCAGCTTGGAGGGAAGGATAGGCCCCTATGGCTACACCTTC.

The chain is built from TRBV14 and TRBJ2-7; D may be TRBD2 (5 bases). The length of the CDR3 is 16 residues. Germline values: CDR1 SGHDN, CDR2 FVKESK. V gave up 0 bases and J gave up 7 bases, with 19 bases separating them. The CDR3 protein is CASSQELAGPYNEQYF. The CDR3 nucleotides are TGTGCCAGCAGCCAAGAACTGGCGGGTCCCTACAATGAGCAGTACTTC.

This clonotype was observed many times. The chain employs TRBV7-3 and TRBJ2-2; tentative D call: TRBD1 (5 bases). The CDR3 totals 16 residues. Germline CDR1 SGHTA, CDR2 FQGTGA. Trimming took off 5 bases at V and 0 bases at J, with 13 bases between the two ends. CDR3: CASSQDGASNTGELFF. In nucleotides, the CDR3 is TGTGCCAGCAGCCAAGATGGGGCGTCGAACACCGGGGAGCTGTTTTTT.

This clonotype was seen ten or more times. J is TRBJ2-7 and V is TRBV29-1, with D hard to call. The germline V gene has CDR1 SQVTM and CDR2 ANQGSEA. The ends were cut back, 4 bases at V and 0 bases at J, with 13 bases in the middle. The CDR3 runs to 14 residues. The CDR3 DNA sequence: TGCAGCGTTGTCACCGCGCACTTCTCCTACGAGCAGTACTTC. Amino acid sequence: CSVVTAHFSYEQYF.

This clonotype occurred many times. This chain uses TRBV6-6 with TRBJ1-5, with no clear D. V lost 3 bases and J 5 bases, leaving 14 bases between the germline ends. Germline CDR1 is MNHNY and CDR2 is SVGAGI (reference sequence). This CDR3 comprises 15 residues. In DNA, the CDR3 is TGTGCCAGCAGTTATCCCAGTTCGTCGGATCAGCCCCAGCATTTT. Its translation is CASSYPSSSDQPQHF.

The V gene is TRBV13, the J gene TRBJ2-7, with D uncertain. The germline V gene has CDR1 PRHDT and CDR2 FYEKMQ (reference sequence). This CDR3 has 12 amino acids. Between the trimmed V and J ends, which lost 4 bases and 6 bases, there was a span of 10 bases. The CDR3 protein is CASSSAGGEQYF. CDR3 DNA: TGTGCCAGCAGCTCGGCTGGTGGCGAGCAGTACTTC.

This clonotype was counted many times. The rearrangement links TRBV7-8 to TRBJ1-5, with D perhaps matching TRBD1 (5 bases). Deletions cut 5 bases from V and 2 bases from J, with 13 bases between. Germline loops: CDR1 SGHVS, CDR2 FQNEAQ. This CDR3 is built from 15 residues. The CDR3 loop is CASSPRQGGNQPQHF. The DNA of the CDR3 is TGTGCCAGCAGCCCTCGGCAGGGAGGCAATCAGCCCCAGCATTTT.

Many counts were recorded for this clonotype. CDR3 protein: CASSLGAGSEYEQYF. DNA for the CDR3: TGTGCCAGCAGCTTAGGTGCGGGATCTGAGTACGAGCAGTACTTC. The V call is TRBV11-2, the J call TRBJ2-7, with D possibly TRBD2 on 6 matching bases. V lost 1 base and J lost 4, with 14 bases in between. The CDR3 extends over 15 amino acids. From germline, CDR1 is SGHAT and CDR2 FQNNGV.

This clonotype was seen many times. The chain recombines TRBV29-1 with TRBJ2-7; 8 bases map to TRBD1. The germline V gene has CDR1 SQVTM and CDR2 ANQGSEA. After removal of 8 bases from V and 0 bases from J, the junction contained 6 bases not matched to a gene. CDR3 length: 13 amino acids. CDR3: CSFRGQGSYEQYF. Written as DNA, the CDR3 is TGCAGCTTCCGAGGACAGGGCTCCTACGAGCAGTACTTC.

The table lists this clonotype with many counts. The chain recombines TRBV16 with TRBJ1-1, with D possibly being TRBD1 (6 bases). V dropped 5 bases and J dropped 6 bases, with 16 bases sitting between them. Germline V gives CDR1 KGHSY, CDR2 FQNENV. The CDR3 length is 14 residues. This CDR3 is CASSELRGIAEAFF. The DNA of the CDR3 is TGTGCCAGCAGCGAGCTCAGGGGAATCGCTGAAGCTTTCTTT.

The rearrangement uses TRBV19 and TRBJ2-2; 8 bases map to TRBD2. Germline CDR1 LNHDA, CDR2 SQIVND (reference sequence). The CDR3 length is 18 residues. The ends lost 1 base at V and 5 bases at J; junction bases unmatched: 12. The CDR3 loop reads CASSIVRGLSGITGELFF. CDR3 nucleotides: TGTGCCAGTAGTATAGTCCGGGGACTTAGCGGGATTACCGGGGAGCTGTTTTTT.